This TCR beta chain was captured in a study of blood T cell repertoires in COVID-19. About the research overall: T cells, B-cell-depleted T cells, or PBMCs provided the cDNA or gDNA that served as material.

Per the original data handling: Estimation of nucleated cell counts was performed using reference gene primer amplification. Profiling relied on immunoSEQ multiplex PCR, and the TCRdb table lists in-frame clones only, not all of them. That table gives V, J and clone size, and the DNA gave D and trimming. Of under 60,000 clones in the sample, more than 70% were seen once. Germline trimming cut 5 bases from V and 4 bases from J; bases unmatched to any gene: 5. The germline gives CDR1 MNHEY, CDR2 SVGAGI. The CDR3 is 15 residues long. The chain joins TRBV6-5 to TRBJ2-2; 9 bases line up with TRBD2. Sequenced material: peripheral blood. This TCR derives from a woman older than 75 with acute or convalescent COVID-19. The CDR3 region is CASSRVAGATGELFF. The CDR3 DNA reads TGTGCCAGCAGTCGGGTAGCGGGGGCCACCGGGGAGCTGTTTTTT.